This T cell receptor beta chain was recorded in a study of blood T cell repertoires in COVID-19. TCRdb keeps only in-frame clones here, not all; method: immunoSEQ multiplex PCR. The sample lists some 250,000 clones, 75% to 90% occurring once. CDR3 length: 15 amino acids. Germline V gene sequence: CDR1 SNHLY, CDR2 FYNNEI. V was pared by 5 bases and J by 0 bases, with 12 bases between. The genes are TRBV2 and TRBJ2-3; tentative D call: TRBD2 (6 bases). Material: peripheral blood. This sequence was found in a woman aged 25 to 39 who had recovered from COVID-19. CDR3 in DNA: TGTGCCAGCAGTCCATGGGGGGTTAGCACAGATACGCAGTATTTT. It codes for CASSPWGVSTDTQYF.